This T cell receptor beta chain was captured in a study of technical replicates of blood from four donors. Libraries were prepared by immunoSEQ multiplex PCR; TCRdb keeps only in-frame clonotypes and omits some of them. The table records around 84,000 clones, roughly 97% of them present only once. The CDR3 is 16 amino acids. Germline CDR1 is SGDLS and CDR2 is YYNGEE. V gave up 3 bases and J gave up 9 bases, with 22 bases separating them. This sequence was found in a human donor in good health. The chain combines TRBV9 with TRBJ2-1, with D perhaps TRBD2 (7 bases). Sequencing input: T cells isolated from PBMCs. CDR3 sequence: CASSETWGGRSSEQFF. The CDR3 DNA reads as TGTGCCAGCAGCGAGACCTGGGGGGGCCGGTCTAGTGAGCAGTTCTTC.